Shown below are 27 T cell receptor beta chains from a single sample sequenced in a study of shared clonotypes between healthy human individuals. Profiling relied on immunoSEQ multiplex PCR, and the TCRdb table lists in-frame clones only, not all of them. The sample contains about 2.3 million clones, 85% to 95% of which appear only once. The sample was naive CD4+ T cells from PBMCs. Subset in this sample: CD45RA+ positively selected. These receptors originate from a man in his late teens or twenties in good health. Some clones in this sample may be carry-over from other donors' samples.

This sequence joins TRBV9 and TRBJ1-1; D is unclear. The V end lost 0 bases, the J end lost 9 bases, and 12 bases lay between the germline ends. The CDR3 contains 13 residues. Germline CDR1 is SGDLS and CDR2 is YYNGEE. In DNA, the CDR3 is TGTGCCAGCAGCGTAGATGCGACCACGAAAGCTTTCTTT. Translated, it gives CASSVDATTKAFF.

The V gene is TRBV2, the J gene TRBJ2-1; 7 bases agree with TRBD2. This CDR3 region has 15 residues. V shed 8 bases and J 7 bases; nucleotides not matched to a gene: 14. The germline gives CDR1 SNHLY, CDR2 FYNNEI. The CDR3 sequence is CASRLAGVRSNEQFF. The CDR3 coding sequence is TGTGCCAGCCGCCTGGCGGGAGTGAGATCGAATGAGCAGTTCTTC.

This rearrangement joins TRBV21-1 to TRBJ2-1; TRBD1, as called in the table, went unchecked against the DNA. TRBV21-1 is described as a pseudogene. The CDR3 loop spans 15 amino acids. CDR3 sequence: CASSKRDRGVSEQFF. For the CDR3, the DNA is TGTGCCAGCAGCAAAAGGGACAGGGGTGTCAGTGAGCAGTTCTTC.

This clone was recorded only once. The rearrangement joins TRBV5-6 to TRBJ2-5; unclear D gene. The CDR3 consists of 13 residues. V was cut by 2 bases and J by 1 base, with 6 bases left in between. Germline CDR1 is SGHDT and CDR2 is YYEEEE. CDR3 residues: CASSFRVQETQYF. The CDR3 DNA reads TGTGCCAGCAGCTTTAGAGTCCAAGAGACCCAGTACTTC.

This chain links TRBV6-1 with TRBJ2-7, with 7 positions matching TRBD2. Germline V gene sequence: CDR1 MNHNS, CDR2 SASEGT. This CDR3 is 15 amino acids long. The ends lost 4 bases at V and 1 base at J; junction bases unmatched: 7. The CDR3 region has the DNA TGTGCCAGCAGTGCTACGGCGGGAGTATCCTACGAGCAGTACTTC. It is translated as CASSATAGVSYEQYF.

The chain uses TRBV27 and TRBJ2-7; TRBD2 aligns across 7 bases. The CDR3 is made up of 13 amino acids. Trimming at V came to 5 bases and at J to 3 bases, leaving 4 bases not matched to a gene. Germline V gene sequence: CDR1 MNHEY, CDR2 SMNVEV (reference sequence). The CDR3 nucleotides are TGTGCCAGCAGTCCCGGGACTATCTACGAGCAGTACTTC. Its protein product is CASSPGTIYEQYF.

The chain uses TRBV10-3 and TRBJ1-5; no clear D gene. The CDR3 contains 14 residues. Per the germline V gene, CDR1 is ENHRY and CDR2 is SYGVKD. The germline V and J ends were trimmed by 2 bases and 3 bases, with 8 bases remaining between them. The chain's CDR3 is CAISEDQNNQPQHF. The CDR3 DNA reads as TGTGCCATCAGTGAGGACCAGAACAATCAGCCCCAGCATTTT.

The chain recombines TRBV19 with TRBJ1-3; D ambiguous. Germline loops: CDR1 LNHDA, CDR2 SQIVND (reference sequence). CDR3 size: 15 residues. V gave up 2 bases and J gave up 2 bases, with 10 bases separating them. The CDR3 nucleotides read TGTGCCAGTAGTATAAATCGGGCGACTGGAAACACCATATATTTT. It is translated as CASSINRATGNTIYF.

The chain couples TRBV7-9 to TRBJ2-7; 14 bases fit TRBD2. CDR1 is SEHNR, CDR2 FQNEAQ, per germline (reference sequence). Losses at the gene ends were 3 bases for V and 4 bases for J; bases not matched to a gene: 8. This CDR3 has 17 residues. CDR3 in amino acids: CASSFRLAGGRSYEQYF. The CDR3 DNA sequence: TGTGCCAGCAGCTTCAGACTAGCGGGAGGGCGCTCTTACGAGCAGTACTTC.

The V gene is TRBV9, the J gene TRBJ2-5; the match to TRBD2 covers 10 bases. In germline, CDR1 is SGDLS, CDR2 YYNGEE. This CDR3 region has 18 residues. The V and J ends lost 4 bases and 2 bases, in that order; junction bases with no gene match: 14. CDR3: CASSPAGGGTSAQETQYF. The CDR3 bases are TGTGCCAGCAGCCCCGCGGGCGGCGGGACTAGCGCACAAGAGACCCAGTACTTC.

This clone was counted once. The chain has TRBV28 and TRBJ2-5; the D gene is possibly TRBD1 (6 bases). This CDR3 has 14 amino acids. Germline CDR1 reads MDHEN; CDR2 reads SYDVKM. V lost 4 bases to trimming and J lost 1 base, with 10 bases between them. The CDR3 nucleotides are TGTGCCAGCAGTTGGGGGCCGGCCCAAGAGACCCAGTACTTC. This translates into CASSWGPAQETQYF.

This sequence joins TRBV11-2 and TRBJ1-1; TRBD1 is a possible D gene (5 bases). This CDR3 is 14 amino acids long. From germline, CDR1 is SGHAT and CDR2 FQNNGV. V lost 5 bases to trimming and J lost 12 bases, with 22 bases between them. DNA for the CDR3: TGTGCCAGCAGCCAAGGCGGGGGTCGGGCCTCAACTTTCTTT. It is translated as CASSQGGGRASTFF.

J is TRBJ2-2 and V is TRBV5-1; tentative D call: TRBD2 (6 bases). Germline loops: CDR1 SGHRS, CDR2 YFSETQ. Trimming cost V 6 bases and J 2 bases, with 14 bases left between them. The length of the CDR3 is 15 residues. The CDR3 loop reads CASTPGTHNTGELFF. In DNA form, the CDR3 reads TGCGCCAGCACCCCCGGGACTCACAACACCGGGGAGCTGTTTTTT.

CDR3 protein: CARGDSNSVTGELFF. The CDR3 nucleotides read TGCGCCAGAGGGGACTCAAACTCGGTAACCGGGGAGCTGTTTTTT. The V call is TRBV10-1, the J call TRBJ2-2; D may be TRBD2 (6 bases). CDR3 length equals 15 residues. CDR1 is WNHNN and CDR2 is SYGVQD in the germline V gene (reference sequence). With 9 bases removed from V and 5 bases from J, the gap between germline ends came to 19 bases.

The V call is TRBV2, the J call TRBJ2-2; D ambiguous. Germline V gene lookup returns CDR1 SNHLY and CDR2 FYNNEI. The length of the CDR3 is 16 residues. Trimming took off 5 bases at V and 1 base at J, with 14 bases between the two ends. The CDR3, as DNA: TGTGCCAGCAGTACCTACAATCCCGGGAACACCGGGGAGCTGTTTTTT. It yields the protein CASSTYNPGNTGELFF.

V is TRBV5-1 and J is TRBJ2-2, with D possibly TRBD2 on 7 matching bases. V lost 4 bases and J 4 bases, leaving 17 bases between the germline ends. Germline V gene data show CDR1 as SGHRS and CDR2 as YFSETQ. The CDR3 extends over 16 amino acids. The CDR3 bases are TGCGCCAGCAGCAGGGTCTCGGGGGGCGGCACCGGGGAGCTGTTTTTT. It codes for CASSRVSGGGTGELFF.

The chain recombines TRBV6-1 with TRBJ2-4, with D unclear. The germline V gene has CDR1 MNHNS and CDR2 SASEGT. This CDR3 has 13 amino acids. The V end was cut by 7 bases, the J end by 1 base, with 8 bases between. In DNA form, the CDR3 reads TGTGCCAGCACGGAATCTGCCAAAAACATTCAGTACTTC. This gives the protein CASTESAKNIQYF.

The gene calls are TRBV15 and TRBJ2-2; D gene ambiguous. The V gene lost 3 bases and the J gene lost 8 bases, with 10 bases spanning the gap. The CDR3 totals 13 residues. Germline V gene sequence: CDR1 LNHNV, CDR2 YYDKDF (reference sequence). CDR3: CATSRAESGELFF. The DNA of the CDR3 is TGTGCCACCAGCAGGGCTGAATCGGGGGAGCTGTTTTTT.

This chain uses TRBV10-3 with TRBJ1-2, with a possible D match to TRBD1 (5 bases). V gave up 5 bases and J gave up 4 bases, with 11 bases separating them. The germline V gene encodes CDR1 ENHRY and CDR2 SYGVKD. The CDR3 is 13 residues long. The CDR3 coding sequence is TGTGCCATCAGTACCGGGACTACCTATGGCTACACCTTC. Its translation: CAISTGTTYGYTF.

The chain links TRBV6-6 to TRBJ2-1; 8 bases align to TRBD1. Germline V CDR1 and CDR2: MNHNY, SVGAGI (reference sequence). This CDR3 is built from 16 residues. V was clipped by 5 bases and J by 9 bases; unmatched bases: 15. CDR3 coding DNA: TGTGCCAGCAGTAAAACGACAGGGGTATTCCAGGTTGAGCAGTTCTTC. This gives the protein CASSKTTGVFQVEQFF.

V and J are TRBV6-5 and TRBJ2-5; 7 bases line up with TRBD1. J lost 7 bases, V lost 6 bases, and 8 bases had no gene match. CDR1 is MNHEY and CDR2 is SVGAGI in the germline V gene. The CDR3 runs to 13 residues. CDR3 DNA: TGTGCCAGCAGGCTCAGGGGGTTTGGGACCCAGTACTTC. It encodes CASRLRGFGTQYF.

This sequence joins TRBV7-2 and TRBJ2-5; D gene uncertain. Trimming shortened V by 1 base and J by 7 bases, and 13 bases separated the two germline ends. Germline CDR1 and CDR2: SGHTA and FQGNSA. This CDR3 has 14 amino acids. The CDR3 protein is CASSLVRVRATQYF. Written as DNA, the CDR3 is TGTGCCAGCAGCTTAGTTCGCGTCCGGGCGACCCAGTACTTC.

This sequence joins TRBV10-2 and TRBJ2-5; D tentatively reads TRBD1 or TRBD2 (5 bases each). Germline lookup yields CDR1 WSHSY and CDR2 SAAADI. The length of the CDR3 is 15 residues. Trimming pared 4 bases from V and 4 bases from J, leaving 16 bases between. CDR3 nucleotide sequence: TGCGCCAGCAGTGCCCCGAGGGGTAGGGGAGAGACCCAGTACTTC. This translates into CASSAPRGRGETQYF.

The rearrangement joins TRBV7-9 to TRBJ2-3, with 8 bases aligning to TRBD2. The V segment lost 5 bases and the J segment 8 bases; nucleotides outside the gene matches: 15. Germline V gives CDR1 SEHNR, CDR2 FQNEAQ (reference sequence). The CDR3 has 16 residues. CDR3 sequence: CASSDSAGADRGTQYF. Written as DNA, the CDR3 is TGTGCCAGCAGCGATTCAGCGGGAGCGGATCGAGGTACGCAGTATTTT.

This chain uses TRBV6-5 with TRBJ1-4, with 9 bases lining up with TRBD1. After removal of 2 bases from V and 5 bases from J, the junction contained 3 bases not matched to a gene. CDR1 is MNHEY and CDR2 is SVGAGI in the germline V gene. This CDR3 has 15 amino acids. The CDR3 spells CASSYTGTGNEKLFF. Written as DNA, the CDR3 is TGTGCCAGCAGTTACACGGGGACAGGGAATGAAAAACTGTTTTTT.

This chain links TRBV6-5 with TRBJ2-7, with TRBD2 matching 8 bases. The CDR3 sequence is 13 residues long. V trimming: 7 bases; J trimming: 5 bases; junction bases outside the gene matches: 7. The germline V gene has CDR1 MNHEY and CDR2 SVGAGI. CDR3: CASTTPGGNEQYF. The CDR3 DNA reads TGTGCCAGCACAACCCCGGGGGGGAACGAGCAGTACTTC.

This clone showed up just a few times. J is TRBJ1-1 and V is TRBV5-1, with TRBD1 as a possible D gene (5 bases). The V end was cut by 4 bases, the J end by 1 base, with 11 bases between. The length of the CDR3 is 14 residues. The germline V gene encodes CDR1 SGHRS and CDR2 YFSETQ. The CDR3 bases are TGCGCCAGCAGCCCGTACCAGGGGAACACTGAAGCTTTCTTT. Translating gives CASSPYQGNTEAFF.